The 29 T cell receptor beta chains reported below all come from one sample, sequenced in a study of memory CD4+ T cells and cytomegalovirus serostatus. Single viable CD3+CD4+CD8-CD45RO+ cells were sorted as the memory CD4+ T cells. Using immunoSEQ multiplex PCR, the repertoire was profiled, and TCRdb retains in-frame clones only, with some absent. Seen here are approximately 41,000 clones, 76% observed once, and the top ten hold 5% to 7.5%. The sequencing sample was made of memory CD4+ T cells from blood. These receptors came from an adult in good health and CMV-seronegative.

The J gene is TRBJ2-1, the V gene TRBV28, with D perhaps being TRBD1 or TRBD2 (5 bases each). Trimming took off 2 bases at V and 8 bases at J, with 7 bases between the two ends. The CDR3 length is 12 residues. The germline CDR1 and CDR2 sequences are MDHEN and SYDVKM. CDR3 residues: CASSLGGHEQFF. In nucleotides, the CDR3 is TGTGCCAGCAGTTTAGGGGGTCATGAGCAGTTCTTC.

The gene calls are TRBV28 and TRBJ1-3; 9 bases fit TRBD1. Germline V gives CDR1 MDHEN, CDR2 SYDVKM. With 7 bases clipped from V and 7 bases from J, the junction kept 17 bases outside the gene matches. The length of the CDR3 is 17 residues. CDR3 region: CASTLSDMTGGGNTIYF. CDR3 DNA: TGTGCCAGCACCCTATCGGATATGACAGGGGGTGGGAACACCATATATTTT.

This chain links TRBV28 with TRBJ1-1; the D is unclear. CDR3 size: 15 residues. The ends were cut back, 3 bases at V and 0 bases at J, with 11 bases in the middle. Germline V gives CDR1 MDHEN, CDR2 SYDVKM. CDR3 residues: CASSLPFTMNTEAFF. DNA of the CDR3: TGTGCCAGCAGTTTGCCCTTTACTATGAACACTGAAGCTTTCTTT.

The chain uses TRBV11-2 and TRBJ2-4, with D possibly being TRBD2 (7 bases). This CDR3 has 15 residues. The V end lost 1 base, the J end lost 9 bases, and 16 bases lay between the germline ends. Germline assignment: CDR1 SGHAT and CDR2 FQNNGV. The CDR3 loop is CASSLAGGRGGIQYF. The CDR3 DNA follows: TGTGCCAGCAGCTTAGCCGGGGGGCGCGGAGGCATTCAGTACTTC.

CDR3 protein: CASSPTPNGGVLSNQPQHF. The DNA for the CDR3 is TGTGCCAGCAGCCCCACCCCTAATGGTGGGGTCTTGAGCAATCAGCCCCAGCATTTT. The rearrangement links TRBV21-1 to TRBJ1-5. TRBV21-1 constitutes a pseudogene. The CDR3 consists of 19 residues.

This chain joins TRBV27 and TRBJ2-5, with D possibly TRBD1 on 5 matching bases. The CDR3 runs to 15 residues. The V gene's germline CDR1 is MNHEY and CDR2 SMNVEV (reference sequence). Trimming shortened V by 5 bases and J by 3 bases, and 16 bases separated the two germline ends. The CDR3: CASSPGHGREETQYF. CDR3 bases: TGTGCCAGCAGTCCTGGACATGGACGGGAAGAGACCCAGTACTTC.

This chain links TRBV7-9 with TRBJ2-5, with TRBD1 matching over 9 bases. The CDR3 is made up of 18 amino acids. V shed 6 bases and J 5 bases; nucleotides not matched to a gene: 19. From germline, CDR1 is SEHNR and CDR2 FQNEAQ (reference sequence). The CDR3 is CASRPLLGTGRNFETQYF. Here the CDR3 DNA reads TGTGCCAGCAGACCCTTGCTCGGGACAGGGCGAAATTTTGAGACCCAGTACTTC.

The genes are TRBV28 and TRBJ1-2, with TRBD1 identical over 10 bases. The germline CDR1 and CDR2 sequences are MDHEN and SYDVKM. The V and J ends lost 6 bases and 9 bases, in that order; junction bases with no gene match: 22. CDR3 size: 18 residues. CDR3 amino acids: CASSSTSQQSGQGLRYTF. The CDR3 DNA reads as TGTGCCAGCAGCTCCACCAGCCAGCAATCGGGACAGGGGCTGCGCTACACCTTC.

This clone was picked up a small number of times. V usage is TRBV7-9 and J usage is TRBJ2-7; 8 bases map to TRBD1. V lost 4 bases and J lost 3; bases outside the gene matches: 11. CDR1 is SEHNR, CDR2 FQNEAQ, per germline (reference sequence). The CDR3 has 16 amino acids. The CDR3 bases are TGTGCCAGCAGCTCTCCGGCCCGGACAGGGAACTACGAGCAGTACTTC. Its translation: CASSSPARTGNYEQYF.

The V and J genes are TRBV2 and TRBJ2-7, with 8 bases lining up with TRBD1. The CDR3 is made up of 14 amino acids. CDR1 is SNHLY, CDR2 FYNNEI, per germline. Trimming cost V 7 bases and J 6 bases; bases outside gene matches: 11. In DNA, the CDR3 is TGTGCCAGCACCCTGACAGGGGAACTAGGCGAGCAGTACTTC. It encodes CASTLTGELGEQYF.

DNA for the CDR3: TGTGCCAGTTGGGACAGGAACACCGGGGAGCTGTTTTTT. Translation: CASWDRNTGELFF. This chain uses TRBV27 with TRBJ2-2; TRBD1 agrees at 7 bases. The CDR3 spans 13 residues. The germline V gene encodes CDR1 MNHEY and CDR2 SMNVEV (reference sequence). The junction had 2 bases not matched to a gene; V was cut back by 9 bases and J by 1 base.

The chain joins TRBV4-3 to TRBJ2-2; D is undetermined. This CDR3 has 16 residues. Germline values: CDR1 LGHNA, CDR2 YSLEER. V was trimmed by 0 bases and J by 0 bases, leaving 8 bases between them. CDR3 loop: CASSQEGYANTGELFF. Written as DNA, the CDR3 is TGCGCCAGCAGCCAAGAAGGATACGCGAACACCGGGGAGCTGTTTTTT.

This chain links TRBV7-9 with TRBJ2-1; D remains unclear. Germline V gene data show CDR1 as SEHNR and CDR2 as FQNEAQ (reference sequence). The CDR3 has 15 amino acids. V was clipped by 6 bases and J by 3 bases, with 15 bases between them. The CDR3 DNA reads TGTGCCAGCAGGTATAAGACATCGGGCTACAATGAGCAGTTCTTC. This translates into CASRYKTSGYNEQFF.

The gene calls are TRBV6-6 and TRBJ2-5, with 7 bases lining up with TRBD1. CDR1 and CDR2 from the germline V gene are MNHNY and SVGAGI (reference sequence). The CDR3 extends over 13 amino acids. V was clipped by 6 bases and J by 5 bases; unmatched bases: 6. This CDR3 reads CASSKNRGETQYF. CDR3 sequence (DNA): TGTGCCAGCAGCAAAAACAGGGGTGAGACCCAGTACTTC.

This chain uses TRBV28 with TRBJ2-3; TRBD2 matches 10 bases. Unmatched junction bases numbered 7, after V lost 9 bases and J lost 7 bases. The CDR3 length is 13 residues. The germline V gene encodes CDR1 MDHEN and CDR2 SYDVKM. CDR3 residues: CASQREGLNTQYF. The CDR3 DNA follows: TGTGCCAGTCAGCGGGAGGGCCTGAATACGCAGTATTTT.

J is TRBJ2-1 and V is TRBV7-2; 13 positions agree with TRBD2. The junction had 3 bases not matched to a gene; V was cut back by 5 bases and J by 5 bases. The length of the CDR3 is 15 residues. The germline CDR1 and CDR2 sequences are SGHTA and FQGNSA. The DNA for the CDR3 is TGTGCCAGCAGCGGGGGACTAGCGGGGAACAATGAGCAGTTCTTC. Translated: CASSGGLAGNNEQFF.

This clone has just one count. V and J are TRBV2 and TRBJ1-4; D is possibly TRBD1 (5 bases). CDR1 and CDR2 (germline): SNHLY, FYNNEI. The CDR3 consists of 12 residues. V was shortened by 6 bases and J by 8 bases, with 10 bases between the two germline ends. CDR3 coding DNA: TGTGCCAGCAGGTTCGGGGGGGAAAAACTGTTTTTT. It specifies CASRFGGEKLFF. Complete variable domain (other parts from reference TRBV2 and TRBJ1-4): EPEVTQTPSHQVTQMGQEVILRCVPISNHLYFYWYRQILGQKVEFLVSFYNNEISEKSEIFDDQFSVERPDGSNFTLKIRSTKLEDSAMYFCASRFGGEKLFFGSGTQLSVL.

The chain combines TRBV4-2 with TRBJ2-1; TRBD2 agrees at 7 bases. This CDR3 is 15 amino acids long. CDR1 is LGHNA and CDR2 is YNFKEQ in the germline V gene. J was trimmed by 4 bases and V by 3 bases; bases with no gene match: 6. CDR3 in DNA: TGTGCCAGCAGCCAGTTGGGAGCGGGGTACAATGAGCAGTTCTTC. Encoded protein: CASSQLGAGYNEQFF.

The J gene is TRBJ2-6, the V gene TRBV5-4; D is ambiguous. CDR1 and CDR2 (germline): SGHNT, YYREEE (reference sequence). The CDR3 is made up of 17 amino acids. Trimming shortened V by 4 bases and J by 0 bases, and 14 bases separated the two germline ends. This CDR3 is CASSLPRPRSGANVLTF. CDR3 sequence (DNA): TGTGCCAGCAGCCTTCCCAGGCCCCGCTCTGGGGCCAACGTCCTGACTTTC.

By its share, this clone is medium-sized. The V call is TRBV4-3, the J call TRBJ1-4; D not certain. CDR3 length: 14 amino acids. V was clipped by 0 bases and J by 7 bases, with 9 bases between them. Per germline, CDR1 LGHNA and CDR2 YSLEER. In DNA form, the CDR3 reads TGCGCCAGCAGCCAAGATTTAGGCGGTGAAAAACTGTTTTTT. Translated, it gives CASSQDLGGEKLFF.

The rearrangement joins TRBV28 to TRBJ1-3; 8 bases are shared with TRBD1. CDR3 length: 15 amino acids. After removal of 6 bases from V and 8 bases from J, the junction contained 12 bases not matched to a gene. Per germline, CDR1 MDHEN and CDR2 SYDVKM. The CDR3 is CASSLLDRVGDTIYF. In nucleotides, the CDR3 is TGTGCCAGCAGCCTACTGGACAGGGTTGGGGACACCATATATTTT.

This chain joins TRBV6-6 and TRBJ1-5; no clear D gene. CDR3 length: 14 amino acids. V was cut by 2 bases and J by 9 bases, with 14 bases left in between. Germline-derived CDR1 and CDR2 are MNHNY and SVGAGI (reference sequence). The CDR3 nucleotides read TGTGCCAGCAGTTACAACGGCGGCGGATGGCCCCAGCATTTT. It encodes CASSYNGGGWPQHF.

J is TRBJ2-5 and V is TRBV2, with D tentatively TRBD1 (6 bases). CDR3 length equals 12 residues. The V gene lost 6 bases and the J gene lost 5 bases, with 10 bases spanning the gap. The germline V gene has CDR1 SNHLY and CDR2 FYNNEI. Written as DNA, the CDR3 is TGTGCCAGCAGACCTGGACAGGAGACCCAGTACTTC. It is translated as CASRPGQETQYF.

Written as DNA, the CDR3 is TGTGCCAGCACCCCGCCTGGGATGACGGGCCAGTACTTC. This sequence encodes CASTPPGMTGQYF. The V call is TRBV28, the J call TRBJ2-4; D is uncertain. Germline lookup yields CDR1 MDHEN and CDR2 SYDVKM. CDR3 length: 13 residues. The V end lost 7 bases, the J end lost 13 bases, and 20 bases lay between the germline ends.

Of note for this clone: Different DNA sequences within this sample yield the same CDR3. The chain recombines TRBV4-3 with TRBJ2-3, with D perhaps TRBD1 (6 bases). Germline CDR1 is LGHNA and CDR2 is YSLEER. The CDR3 covers 19 residues. The V gene lost 0 bases and the J gene lost 5 bases, with 24 bases spanning the gap. The CDR3 bases are TGCGCCAGCAGCCAAGACCATGATACCCTAACAGGGTATGGAGATACGCAGTATTTT. Translating gives CASSQDHDTLTGYGDTQYF.

The chain recombines TRBV5-1 with TRBJ1-1, with D uncertain. Trimming left V 1 base short and J 0 bases short, with 7 bases between. Germline CDR1 and CDR2: SGHRS and YFSETQ. This CDR3 comprises 14 residues. The DNA of the CDR3 is TGCGCCAGCAGCTTGTACTCCATGAACACTGAAGCTTTCTTT. Its translation: CASSLYSMNTEAFF.

J is TRBJ1-1 and V is TRBV7-9; D gene unclear. Germline-derived CDR1 and CDR2 are SEHNR and FQNEAQ (reference sequence). Deletions cut 1 base from V and 4 bases from J, with 7 bases between. The CDR3 is 13 residues long. The CDR3 nucleotides read TGTGCCAGCAGCTTAGAGGGTGGCACTGAAGCTTTCTTT. Amino acids: CASSLEGGTEAFF.

This rearrangement joins TRBV7-2 to TRBJ2-7, with TRBD1 matching over 7 bases. The germline V gene has CDR1 SGHTA and CDR2 FQGNSA. The junction had 7 bases not matched to a gene; V was cut back by 5 bases and J by 3 bases. The CDR3 extends over 14 amino acids. The DNA of the CDR3 is TGTGCCAGCAGCCCACAGGGACAGTTCTACGAGCAGTACTTC. Translating gives CASSPQGQFYEQYF.

The CDR3 spells CASSSPRGPLYGYTF. CDR3 in DNA: TGTGCCAGCAGCTCCCCCAGGGGGCCCCTATATGGCTACACCTTC. The rearrangement links TRBV11-2 to TRBJ1-2; TRBD1 aligns across 8 bases. Germline CDR1 reads SGHAT; CDR2 reads FQNNGV. The V segment lost 4 bases and the J segment 5 bases; nucleotides outside the gene matches: 9. The CDR3 spans 15 residues.